The T cell receptor beta chain under discussion was sequenced for a study of T cell changes during pregnancy in multiple sclerosis. Assay: immunoSEQ multiplex PCR; the TCRdb copy retains only in-frame clones and omits some. The sample has just over 60,000 clones, about 90% seen once. Trimming pared 3 bases from V and 2 bases from J, leaving 12 bases between. The CDR3 contains 15 residues. CDR1 and CDR2 from the germline V gene are ENHRY and SYGVKD. The chain combines TRBV10-3 with TRBJ2-3; tentative D call: TRBD1 (5 bases). The TCR originated in a female donor in good health, enrolled as a control in a pregnancy study. Specimen: peripheral blood, collected in the second trimester of pregnancy. The DNA of the CDR3 is TGTGCCATCAGTGATCTTTTAGGGGTCACAGATACGCAGTATTTT. Amino acid sequence: CAISDLLGVTDTQYF.